Sequencing of this T cell receptor beta chain was carried out in a study of blood T cell repertoires in COVID-19. At the level of the study: Sites across the United States, Italy and Spain contributed samples from acute and convalescent COVID-19. T cells, B-cell-depleted T cells, or PBMCs supplied cDNA or gDNA.

In the source study's methods: Using reference gene primer amplification, nucleated cell counts were estimated. Repertoires were generated with immunoSEQ multiplex PCR, while TCRdb's copy carries only in-frame clones and drops some. D and trimming were read from the DNA, whereas the V and J calls and clone size are those reported in that table. The sample holds about 110,000 clones, more than 70% seen once. The CDR3 runs to 15 residues. Germline lookup yields CDR1 LGHDT and CDR2 YNNKEL (reference sequence). Trimming shortened V by 4 bases and J by 0 bases, and 12 bases separated the two germline ends.

V gene TRBV3-1 (or the pseudogene TRBV3-2) combines with J gene TRBJ2-5, with D perhaps TRBD1 (6 bases). This receptor was identified in a middle-aged man with active or convalescent COVID-19. Input material: peripheral blood. Here the CDR3 reads CASSPEQGYQETQYF. In DNA, the CDR3 is TGTGCCAGCAGCCCCGAACAGGGATACCAAGAGACCCAGTACTTC.